The 12 T cell receptor beta chains in this list originate from one sample, sequenced in a study of shared clonotypes between healthy human individuals. As defined, naive CD8 cells were CD45RO-negative and positively selected for CCR7, with terminally differentiated effector memory CD45RA+ cells excluded. TCRdb's copy holds only in-frame clones and misses some; the assay was immunoSEQ multiplex PCR. The sample lists roughly 2 million clones, roughly 94% occurring once. Input material: naive CD8+ T cells sorted from blood. These receptors were obtained from a young man in good health.

V gene TRBV27 combines with J gene TRBJ2-7, with TRBD2 as a possible D gene (5 bases). From germline, CDR1 is MNHEY and CDR2 SMNVEV (reference sequence). The V and J ends lost 6 bases and 2 bases respectively, with 20 bases between them. The CDR3 covers 16 residues. The CDR3 nucleotides are TGTGCCAGCAGACGAGAGAGGGCAGCGGCCCCCTACGAGCAGTACTTC. It encodes CASRRERAAAPYEQYF.

The chain couples TRBV6-1 to TRBJ2-2; TRBD1 matches 8 bases. The V and J ends lost 6 bases and 6 bases, in that order; junction bases with no gene match: 9. The CDR3 consists of 15 residues. Germline values: CDR1 MNHNS, CDR2 SASEGT. Here the CDR3 reads CASSGPGQAPGELFF. The DNA for the CDR3 is TGTGCCAGCAGCGGGCCGGGACAGGCCCCCGGGGAGCTGTTTTTT.

Notes on this clone: Other DNA variants within this sample encode the same CDR3. V and J are TRBV28 and TRBJ2-7; D not resolved. Germline CDR1 is MDHEN and CDR2 is SYDVKM. Trimming took 2 bases from V and 3 from J, leaving 8 bases between them. The CDR3 length is 13 residues. The CDR3 DNA follows: TGTGCCAGCAGTTTAGGGGAAGGCTACGAGCAGTACTTC. The encoded protein is CASSLGEGYEQYF.

V usage is TRBV30 and J usage is TRBJ2-5, with D maybe TRBD1 (5 bases). Per germline, CDR1 GTSNPN and CDR2 SVGIG (reference sequence). The CDR3 contains 17 residues. Trimming shortened V by 0 bases and J by 2 bases, and 19 bases separated the two germline ends. The CDR3 here is CAWSVMAGFHKQETQYF. The CDR3 nucleotides are TGTGCCTGGAGTGTAATGGCAGGGTTCCATAAACAAGAGACCCAGTACTTC. Using reference TRBV30 and TRBJ2-5 for the parts outside the CDR3, the full variable domain is SQTIHQWPATLVQPVGSPLSLECTVEGTSNPNLYWYRQAAGRGLQLLFYSVGIGQISSEVPQNLSASRPQDRQFILSSKKLLLSDSGFYLCAWSVMAGFHKQETQYFGPGTRLLVL.

The gene calls are TRBV4-3 and TRBJ2-1; D is ambiguous. The CDR3 loop spans 16 amino acids. V lost 1 base to trimming and J lost 1 base, with 11 bases between them. From germline, CDR1 is LGHNA and CDR2 YSLEER. As DNA, the CDR3 is TGCGCCAGCAGCCAAGCGAGTTCGGAGTCCTACAATGAGCAGTTCTTC. Encoded protein: CASSQASSESYNEQFF.

This chain joins TRBV27 and TRBJ1-1; D is perhaps TRBD1 (5 bases). Germline assignment: CDR1 MNHEY and CDR2 SMNVEV (reference sequence). The CDR3 is 14 amino acids. The V gene lost 6 bases and the J gene lost 5 bases, with 16 bases spanning the gap. The CDR3 here is CASRVGGGITEAFF. The DNA for the CDR3 is TGTGCCAGCAGGGTTGGTGGGGGTATAACTGAAGCTTTCTTT.

Details on this clone: Other DNA sequences in this specimen translate into the identical CDR3. V gene TRBV19 combines with J gene TRBJ1-1, with 8 bases matching TRBD1. The CDR3 length is 12 residues. Per germline, CDR1 LNHDA and CDR2 SQIVND (reference sequence). V gave up 6 bases and J gave up 5 bases; unmatched junction bases: 2. The CDR3 loop is CASRQGATEAFF. CDR3 coding DNA: TGTGCCAGTAGGCAGGGGGCTACTGAAGCTTTCTTT.

This chain uses TRBV7-9 with TRBJ2-7; 7 bases fit TRBD2. V trimming: 1 base; J trimming: 1 base; junction bases outside the gene matches: 10. The CDR3 consists of 17 residues. CDR1 SEHNR and CDR2 FQNEAQ come from the germline V gene (reference sequence). DNA for the CDR3: TGTGCCAGCAGCTTAGAGGGAGGGGTGAGTGGATCCTACGAGCAGTACTTC. Protein: CASSLEGGVSGSYEQYF.

V gene TRBV4-2 combines with J gene TRBJ2-7, with D unclear. Germline values: CDR1 LGHNA, CDR2 YNFKEQ. This CDR3 has 13 amino acids. The germline V and J ends were trimmed by 0 bases and 3 bases, with 6 bases remaining between them. The CDR3 sequence is CASSQDYNYEQYF. The DNA of the CDR3 is TGTGCCAGCAGCCAAGATTACAACTACGAGCAGTACTTC.

Here the CDR3 DNA reads TGTGCCAGCAGTTTAAAGGATTCGGGGGTTATGGGCGAGCAGTACTTC. It encodes CASSLKDSGVMGEQYF. The chain has TRBV27 and TRBJ2-7; D may be TRBD2 (6 bases). V shed 2 bases and J shed 6 bases, with 20 bases lying between them. CDR3 size: 16 residues. Germline V lookup: CDR1 MNHEY, CDR2 SMNVEV (reference sequence).

V usage is TRBV14 and J usage is TRBJ2-1, with TRBD1 identical over 10 bases. The CDR3 length is 16 residues. V dropped 1 base and J dropped 10; count of bases not matched to a gene: 10. Germline lookup yields CDR1 SGHDN and CDR2 FVKESK. The CDR3 loop reads CASSQAGQGQGPEQFF. For the CDR3, the DNA is TGTGCCAGCAGCCAAGCGGGTCAGGGACAGGGGCCCGAGCAGTTCTTC.

V is TRBV28 and J is TRBJ2-7; 8 bases match TRBD2. This CDR3 is built from 12 residues. V was clipped by 8 bases and J by 4 bases; unmatched bases: 4. From germline, CDR1 is MDHEN and CDR2 SYDVKM. CDR3 nucleotide sequence: TGTGCCAGCGGACTAGCTTCATACGAGCAGTACTTC. Translating gives CASGLASYEQYF.